This TCR beta chain comes out of a study of T-cell reconstitution after alpha-beta-depleted transplantation in children. General observations from the study: Surviving recipient T cells and thymic progenitors underlay high day-60 TCRbeta diversity in some patients. Fresh T-cell production supplied most of the T-cell counts and diversity seen one year after transplant. After transplant, at about two months, alpha-beta T cells were reportedly derived from several hundred expanded graft clones.

The length of the CDR3 is 13 residues. CDR1 and CDR2 (germline): DFQATT, SNEGSKA (reference sequence). With 3 bases removed from V and 8 bases from J, the gap between germline ends came to 14 bases. This clonotype appeared a few times. Its antigen is currently unknown. TCRbeta library construction was performed incorporating unique molecular identifiers. MiXCR, applied by TCRdb to the PCR reads, yields one record per CDR3 protein. The table lists 900,000 or so distinct CDR3 sequences, 15% to 20% of them singletons. The sequencing here drew on PBMCs, mostly from graft donor cells, taken 360 days after TCRalphabeta/CD19-depleted stem cell transplant. V usage is TRBV20-1 and J usage is TRBJ2-4; D gene uncertain. The origin of this receptor is a male patient younger than 18 who had a stem cell transplant for acute lymphoblastic leukemia, so the T cells may come from the graft donor. This CDR3 is CSARPVEGDIQYF. DNA of the CDR3: TGCAGTGCTAGGCCGGTGGAAGGCGACATTCAGTACTTC.